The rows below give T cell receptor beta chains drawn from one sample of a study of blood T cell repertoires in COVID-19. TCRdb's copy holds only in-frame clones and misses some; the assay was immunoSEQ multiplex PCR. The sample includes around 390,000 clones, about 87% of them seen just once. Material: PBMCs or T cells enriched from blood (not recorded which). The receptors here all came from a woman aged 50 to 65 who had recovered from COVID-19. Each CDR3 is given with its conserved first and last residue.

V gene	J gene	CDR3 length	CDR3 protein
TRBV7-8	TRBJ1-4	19	CASSLDAGQGSQWGEKLFF
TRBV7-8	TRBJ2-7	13	CASSLLRTYEQYF
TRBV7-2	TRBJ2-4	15	CASSPSFTAKNIQYF
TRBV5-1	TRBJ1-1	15	CASSNSGQMNTEAFF
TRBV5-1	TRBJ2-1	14	CASSFGTSGDEQFF
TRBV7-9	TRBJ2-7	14	CASSTDRARYEQYF
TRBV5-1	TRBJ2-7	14	CASSWGQDSYEQYF
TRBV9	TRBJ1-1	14	CASSVVGQNTEAFF
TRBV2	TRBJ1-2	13	CASLLGTGGGYTF
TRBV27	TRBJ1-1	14	CASSPSFRGTEAFF
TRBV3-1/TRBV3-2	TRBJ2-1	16	CASSQAGASGHNEQFF
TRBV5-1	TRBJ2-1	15	CASSSQGARFNEQFF
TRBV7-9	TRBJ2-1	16	CASSPPAGKSYNEQFF
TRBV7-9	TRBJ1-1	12	CASSGAQLEAFF
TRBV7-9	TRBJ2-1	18	CASRSGTSGGPTYNEQFF
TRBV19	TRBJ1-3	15	CASRGRGTGRNTIYF
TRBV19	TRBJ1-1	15	CASSITSAGYTEAFF
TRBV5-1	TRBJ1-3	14	CASSTGHSGNTIYF
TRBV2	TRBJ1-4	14	CASALGLDNEKLFF
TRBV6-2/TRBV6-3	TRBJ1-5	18	CASSHQDKNLYSNQPQHF
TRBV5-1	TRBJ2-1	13	CASSLWAGDQLFF
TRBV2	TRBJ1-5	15	CASRAGTGGNQPQHF
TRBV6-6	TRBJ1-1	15	CASREPQGMSTEAFF
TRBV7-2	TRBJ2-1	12	CASSSPGREQFF
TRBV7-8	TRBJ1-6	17	CASSPEIGTGYNSPLHF
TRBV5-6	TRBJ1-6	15	CASSRLDSNNSPLHF
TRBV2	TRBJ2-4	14	CASSPHVDTIGREF
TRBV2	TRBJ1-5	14	CASSEGQGNQPQHF
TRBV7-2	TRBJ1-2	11	CASSVRDSYTF
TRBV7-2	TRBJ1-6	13	CASSPGNSTPLHF
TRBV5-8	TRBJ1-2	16	CASSLRTGTVGYGYTF
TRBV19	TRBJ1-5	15	CASTYTGGAGQPQHF
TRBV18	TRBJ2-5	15	CASSPLQGDWETQYF
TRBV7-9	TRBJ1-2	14	CASSPGTGHYGYTF
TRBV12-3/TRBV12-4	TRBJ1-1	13	CASSLFRSTEAFF
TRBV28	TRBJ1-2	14	CASRPIDSPLGYTF
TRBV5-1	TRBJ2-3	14	CASSLTGETDTQYF
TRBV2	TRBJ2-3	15	CASMGLAEFTDTQYF
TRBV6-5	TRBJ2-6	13	CAEQGTGANVLTF
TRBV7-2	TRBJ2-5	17	CASSFGGGGGVLETQYF
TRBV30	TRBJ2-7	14	CAWKRTSSSYEQYF
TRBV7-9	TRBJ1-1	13	CASSLGQGAEAFF
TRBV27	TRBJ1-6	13	CASSDRANSPLHF
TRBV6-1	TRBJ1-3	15	CASSEDQVQGNTIYF
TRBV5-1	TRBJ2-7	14	CASSGRGPDGEQYF
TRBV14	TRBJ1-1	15	CASSRRQPGNTEAFF
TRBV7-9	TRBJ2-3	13	CASSLGEGDTQYF
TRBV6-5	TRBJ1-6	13	CASSRSTGSPLHF
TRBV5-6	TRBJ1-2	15	CASSVRTGINYGYTF
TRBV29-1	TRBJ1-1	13	CSVAPAGITEAFF
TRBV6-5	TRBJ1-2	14	CASTMTGGLAGYTF